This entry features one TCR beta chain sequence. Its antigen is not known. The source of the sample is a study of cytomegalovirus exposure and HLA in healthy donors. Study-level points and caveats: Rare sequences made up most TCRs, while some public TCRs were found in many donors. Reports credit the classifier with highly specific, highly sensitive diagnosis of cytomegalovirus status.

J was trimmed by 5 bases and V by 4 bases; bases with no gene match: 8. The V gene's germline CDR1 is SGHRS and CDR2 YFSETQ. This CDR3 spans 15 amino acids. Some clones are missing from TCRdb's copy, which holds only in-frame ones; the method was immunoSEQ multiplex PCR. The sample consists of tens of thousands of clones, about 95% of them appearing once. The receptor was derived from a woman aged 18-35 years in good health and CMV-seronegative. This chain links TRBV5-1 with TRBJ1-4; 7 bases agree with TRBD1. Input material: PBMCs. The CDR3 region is CASSTTGAPNEKLFF. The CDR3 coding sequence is TGCGCCAGCAGCACTACAGGGGCCCCAAATGAAAAACTGTTTTTT.